Detailed here is one T cell receptor (beta chain). Here immunoSEQ multiplex PCR was the method, and the copy in TCRdb shows in-frame clones only, minus some. The sample has more than 500,000 clones, more than 95% seen once. The source of the sample is a study of shared clonotypes between healthy human individuals. The CDR3 consists of 15 residues. In germline, CDR1 is MGHRA, CDR2 YSYEKL. The TCR originated in a woman aged 30 to 39 in good health. The source material was naive CD4+ T cells sorted from blood. Subset given: CD45RA+ positively selected. The chain combines TRBV4-1 with TRBJ2-5; D is unresolved. The DNA matches TRBJ2-7 better at its end, which makes the J call doubtful. The CDR3 DNA sequence: TGCGCCAGCAGCCGGTCCATGGGCGCCCACTACGAGCAGTACTTC. Protein product: CASSRSMGAHYEQYF.